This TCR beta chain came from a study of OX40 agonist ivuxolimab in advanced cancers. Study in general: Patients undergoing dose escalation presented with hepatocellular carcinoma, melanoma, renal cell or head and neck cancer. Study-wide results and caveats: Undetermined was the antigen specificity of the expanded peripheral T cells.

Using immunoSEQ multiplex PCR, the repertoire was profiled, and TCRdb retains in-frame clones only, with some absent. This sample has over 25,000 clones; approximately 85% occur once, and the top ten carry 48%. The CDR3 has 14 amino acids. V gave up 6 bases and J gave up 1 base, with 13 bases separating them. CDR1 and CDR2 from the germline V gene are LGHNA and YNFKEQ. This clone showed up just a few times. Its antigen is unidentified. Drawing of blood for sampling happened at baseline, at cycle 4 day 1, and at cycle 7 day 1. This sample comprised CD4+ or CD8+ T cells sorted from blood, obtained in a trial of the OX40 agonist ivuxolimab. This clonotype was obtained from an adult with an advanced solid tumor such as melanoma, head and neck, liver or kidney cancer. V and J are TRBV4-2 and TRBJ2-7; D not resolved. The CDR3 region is CASSAADPSYEQYF. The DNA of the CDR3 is TGTGCCAGCAGTGCGGCAGACCCGTCCTACGAGCAGTACTTC.